This T cell receptor beta chain was sequenced for a study of cytomegalovirus exposure and HLA in healthy donors. Findings and caveats of the study: The study listed 150 to 200 cytomegalovirus-associated TCR beta chains. CMV antigen specificity was confirmed in vitro for a few CMV-associated chains.

On this clone: What it binds is not known.

With 60 Vbeta and 13 Jbeta primers, the PCR was carried out. Libraries were prepared by immunoSEQ multiplex PCR; TCRdb keeps only in-frame clonotypes and omits some of them. This sample's table reports some 70,000 clones. V was pared by 5 bases and J by 6 bases, with 28 bases between. The CDR3 has 17 residues. The germline V gene encodes CDR1 SQVTM and CDR2 ANQGSEA. The sample consisted of PBMCs. This chain connects TRBV29-1 to TRBJ1-2; TRBD1 is a possible D gene (5 bases). The receptor was derived from a female donor in good health and CMV-seropositive. Here the CDR3 DNA reads TGCAGCGTTATACCGGGGGTGGGGGTGAAGGGTGGGAATGGCTACACCTTC. Its protein product is CSVIPGVGVKGGNGYTF.